The source of this T cell receptor beta chain is a study of CD8+ T cells in alopecia areata listed by TCRdb under 2018. Background on the whole study: The treated patients took part in an open-label pilot trial in which moderate-to-severe alopecia areata was treated with oral tofacitinib at 5 to 10 mg twice daily. Patients stayed on tofacitinib for 6 to 18 months and then had 6 months of follow-up off drug so that delayed response and recurrence could be assessed. In treated patients, disease severity was measured using the SALT score, which gives the percentage of scalp surface area affected. The study used high-throughput TCRbeta sequencing to examine T cell clonal expansion in alopecia areata, in both the C3H/HeJ mouse model and human patients. In humans, TCRbeta sequencing was performed on scalp tissue and on sorted CD4+ and CD8+ peripheral blood T cells from healthy controls and from patients with patchy or totalis/universalis alopecia areata. Biopsies were taken from tofacitinib-treated patients at baseline and again at 4 and 24 weeks into treatment, and several of those patients also had a later scalp biopsy. Scalp clonality was compared among normal scalp (n=4), patchy alopecia areata scalp (n=8), and alopecia totalis/universalis scalp (n=8). The RNA source kit depended on sample type: the PAXgene miRNA kit for fixed scalp, the miRNeasy kit for PBMCs, and the RNeasy kit for mouse skin. TCRbeta CDR3 regions were amplified by immunoSEQ multiplex PCR with 35 Vbeta forward and 13 Jbeta reverse primers. Beyond this particular receptor, the publication reports: Compared with normal scalp, lesional scalp, particularly in alopecia totalis/universalis, had higher clonality and more expanded CD8+ clones, which suggests antigenic drive. TCR sequences shared between patients were less clear than in mice, possibly partly because of HLA diversity in the patient population. Scalp clonality and the number of expanded CD8+ clones among the top 100 scalp clones were significantly decreased by tofacitinib. Many expanded lesional clones persisted in scalp and blood during tofacitinib treatment, which may partly explain relapse after stopping treatment. The treated cohort was small, with a single nonresponder, so links between baseline CD8+ expansion and response need larger studies. Unlike mouse skin, where gammadelta T cells dominate, normal human skin contains resident alphabeta T cells that get sequenced too, which complicates analysis of the scalp TCR repertoire.

Library preparation used the immunoSEQ multiplex PCR assay. To provide template for TCR sequencing, every sample had RNA extracted and reverse transcribed into cDNA. First-strand cDNA was synthesized using SuperScript III with a 2:1 mix of oligo-dT and random hexamers. A synthetic immune receptor repertoire was used to gauge amplification bias, and whatever bias remained was removed computationally. As for the authors' bioinformatics: Raw reads were preprocessed to remove errors, and CDR3 was defined according to IMGT conventions as the region from the conserved cysteine to phenylalanine. Clonality was computed by normalizing Shannon entropy by log2 of the number of productive unique TCRs and subtracting the result from 1. Scalp TCRbeta sequences were cross-referenced with sorted blood CD4 and CD8 repertoires so that the CD4 or CD8 identity of scalp clones could be inferred. The source is immuneACCESS, and TCRdb retained only in-frame sequences with V and J called. Part of the clones is not carried over; for the studies checked, unresolved V genes explain less than half of this, and the remainder is unexplained. V, J and clone size derive from that table, while D and trimming were established from the DNA sequence. The sample table contains about 200,000 clones; only one count was recorded for under 70% of them. The ten biggest clones cover around 4% of the sample.

V loses 3 bases, J loses 1 base, and the germline ends lie 6 bases apart. CDR1 and CDR2, looked up from the germline V gene, are SQVTM and ANQGSEA. From the cysteine through the phenylalanine, the CDR3 covers 12 amino acids. The only DNA kept is the CDR3, 36 bases in frame from the first base. Sample time point, as interpreted from the label and publication: less than five weeks on oral tofacitinib. Explained via the paper, the treatment or condition label denotes: oral pan-JAK inhibitor, 5-10 mg twice daily. Lesional scalp punch biopsies and peripheral blood were collected from alopecia areata patients. PBMCs were isolated by density centrifugation and stained for CD3, CD4 and CD8, after which CD4+ and CD8+ T cells were sorted on a FACSAria. On this clone: Its antigen specificity is not known. No clone much larger than this one lies a single base away; base qualities are absent.

The chain uses TRBV29-1 and TRBJ2-5; too little of a D gene remains to name it. This receptor was obtained from a human donor with alopecia areata. The sample was CD4+ T cells sorted from blood, taken at week 4, from a patient treated with tofacitinib. The DNA sequence is TGCAGCGTTGACGTCAGCCAAGAGACCCAGTACTTC. Its amino acids are CSVDVSQETQYF.